A selection of T cell receptor beta chains follows, all from one sample in a study of T cells in Graves' hyperthyroidism and ophthalmopathy. Each CDR3 protein gets one entry after TCRdb re-called the multiplex PCR reads with MiXCR. The table lists 650,000 to 700,000 distinct CDR3 sequences, 17% of them singletons. Material for sequencing was blood. Every receptor here comes from a man aged 50-59 years with Graves' hyperthyroidism. Each CDR3 is given with its conserved first and last residue. A D gene is named only where the DNA matches it firmly.

>TRBV20-1|TRBJ2-3|16|TRBD2
CSARRSASGRADTQYF
>TRBV5-6|TRBJ2-5|15|TRBD2
CASSPTSGVQETQYF
>TRBV7-9|TRBJ2-7|12|-
CASSLQAYEQYF
>TRBV7-8|TRBJ2-2|19|TRBD1
CASSFRDRNQIANTGELFF
>TRBV28|TRBJ2-3|16|-
CASSLPRVLSTDTQYF
>TRBV3-1|TRBJ2-3|15|-
CASSQNRQGTDTQYF
>TRBV6-2/TRBV6-3|TRBJ2-2|14|-
CASSLVLRAGELFF
>TRBV2|TRBJ2-7|14|TRBD1
CASTTDRDNYEQYF
>TRBV12-3/TRBV12-4|TRBJ1-1|15|TRBD1
CASSLQGAWGTEAFF
>TRBV27|TRBJ2-7|14|-
CASSLEVGSYEQYF
>TRBV9|TRBJ2-1|16|-
CASSVAGGAGALQQFF
>TRBV6-2/TRBV6-3|TRBJ1-2|11|-
CASGLHYGYTF
>TRBV7-9|TRBJ2-4|17|TRBD1
CASSLAGQGTAKNIQYF
>TRBV20-1|TRBJ2-1|14|TRBD1
CSARDGTGWDEQFF
>TRBV6-4|TRBJ2-7|15|TRBD2
CASSQAGGPGNEQYF
>TRBV19|TRBJ1-5|16|TRBD1
CASRTLDRGPNQPQHF
>TRBV12-3/TRBV12-4|TRBJ2-2|12|-
CASSTGTGELFF
>TRBV27|TRBJ1-4|15|-
CASSLRSVVNEKLFF
>TRBV9|TRBJ1-1|13|-
CASSVEGDTEAFF
>TRBV27|TRBJ2-2|16|TRBD1
CASSYVTGGFHGELFF
>TRBV6-5|TRBJ2-7|21|TRBD2
CASSYSFGTSGSPKDSYEQYF
>TRBV25-1|TRBJ2-1|12|TRBD1
CASSDRGQEQFF
>TRBV7-2|TRBJ2-1|13|-
CASSYRQVDEQFF
>TRBV5-1|TRBJ2-3|12|-
CASTKAEDTQYF
>TRBV19|TRBJ2-1|16|-
CASSIDPESSYNEQFF
>TRBV7-9|TRBJ1-6|13|-
CASSLTGFSPLHF
>TRBV7-9|TRBJ2-2|16|-
CASSSNFGTNNGELFF
>TRBV28|TRBJ2-2|12|-
CASEPNTGELFF
>TRBV2|TRBJ2-7|14|TRBD1
CASSMTGTTYEQYF
>TRBV11-2|TRBJ2-7|13|-
CASSSTRAYEQYF
>TRBV6-2/TRBV6-3|TRBJ2-7|12|-
CASRSGADRQYF
>TRBV2|TRBJ2-1|14|TRBD2
CASSYSGRAGEQFF
>TRBV7-9|TRBJ1-6|14|-
CASSRTDGDSPLHF
>TRBV28|TRBJ2-1|17|-
CASSFLKPVLSHNEQFF
>TRBV5-1|TRBJ1-2|11|-
CASSLEEGYTF
>TRBV11-2|TRBJ2-1|16|TRBD2
CASSLSAGLKYNEQFF
>TRBV5-1|TRBJ2-5|14|-
CASSRDGYQETQYF
>TRBV5-8|TRBJ2-1|21|TRBD2
CASSSTGSQYGLAGWGNEQFF
>TRBV11-2|TRBJ1-3|15|-
CASSPVRDSGNTIYF
>TRBV29-1|TRBJ2-1|13|TRBD2
CSGNPSGSNEQFF
>TRBV28|TRBJ2-3|18|TRBD2
CASQLAGEMWRSTDTQYF
>TRBV5-6|TRBJ2-7|14|-
CASSLVGISYEQYF
>TRBV4-3|TRBJ1-2|14|TRBD1
CASSHRDRGRGYTF
>TRBV7-2|TRBJ2-7|16|TRBD1
CANSTTSGTGGYEQYF
>TRBV6-1|TRBJ1-2|13|TRBD1
CASSDRDRVCYTF
>TRBV12-3/TRBV12-4|TRBJ2-1|15|TRBD2
CASNLAGVSYNEQFF
>TRBV19|TRBJ1-6|15|TRBD1
CASTLVQGYNSPLHF